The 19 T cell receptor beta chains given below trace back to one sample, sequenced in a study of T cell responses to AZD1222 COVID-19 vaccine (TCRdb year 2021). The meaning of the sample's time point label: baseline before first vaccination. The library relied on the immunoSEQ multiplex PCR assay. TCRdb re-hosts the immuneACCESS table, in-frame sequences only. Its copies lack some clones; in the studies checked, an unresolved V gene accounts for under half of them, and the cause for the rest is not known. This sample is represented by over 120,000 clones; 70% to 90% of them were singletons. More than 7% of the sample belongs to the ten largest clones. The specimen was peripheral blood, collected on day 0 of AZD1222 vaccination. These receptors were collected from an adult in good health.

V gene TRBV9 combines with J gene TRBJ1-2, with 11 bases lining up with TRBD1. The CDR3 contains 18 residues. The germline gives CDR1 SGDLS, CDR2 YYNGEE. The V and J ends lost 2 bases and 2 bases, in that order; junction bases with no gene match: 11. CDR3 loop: CASSVAGGQGARNYGYTF. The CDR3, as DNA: TGTGCCAGCAGCGTTGCGGGTGGACAGGGGGCGCGGAACTATGGCTACACCTTC.

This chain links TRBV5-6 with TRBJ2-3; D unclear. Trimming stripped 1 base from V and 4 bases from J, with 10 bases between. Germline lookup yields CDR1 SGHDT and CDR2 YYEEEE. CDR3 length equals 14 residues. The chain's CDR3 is CASSLLALADTQYF. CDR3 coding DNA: TGTGCCAGCAGCTTGCTCGCCTTGGCAGATACGCAGTATTTT.

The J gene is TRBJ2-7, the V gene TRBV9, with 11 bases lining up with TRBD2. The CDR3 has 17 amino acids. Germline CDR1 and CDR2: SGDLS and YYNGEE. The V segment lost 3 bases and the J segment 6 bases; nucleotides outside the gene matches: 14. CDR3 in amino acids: CASSAPPSGGNPGEQYF. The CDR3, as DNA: TGTGCCAGCAGCGCCCCCCCTAGCGGGGGGAACCCCGGCGAGCAGTACTTC.

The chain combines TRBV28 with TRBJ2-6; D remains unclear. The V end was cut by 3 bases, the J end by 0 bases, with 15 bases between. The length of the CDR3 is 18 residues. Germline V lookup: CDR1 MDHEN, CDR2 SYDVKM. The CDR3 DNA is TGTGCCAGCAGTTTTACCCTTGGACGGCGCTCTGGGGCCAACGTCCTGACTTTC. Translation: CASSFTLGRRSGANVLTF.

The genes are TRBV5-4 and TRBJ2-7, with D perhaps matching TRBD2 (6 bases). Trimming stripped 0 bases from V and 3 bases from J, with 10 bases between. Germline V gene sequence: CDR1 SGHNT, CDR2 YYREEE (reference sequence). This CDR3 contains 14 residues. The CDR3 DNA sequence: TGTGCCAGCAGCTTGGAGTACGGGAGCTACGAGCAGTACTTC. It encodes CASSLEYGSYEQYF.

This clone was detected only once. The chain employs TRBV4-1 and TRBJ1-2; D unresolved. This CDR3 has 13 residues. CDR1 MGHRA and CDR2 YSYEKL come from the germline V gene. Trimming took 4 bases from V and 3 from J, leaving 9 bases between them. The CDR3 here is CASSLGRDYGYTF. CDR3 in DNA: TGCGCCAGCAGCCTTGGCAGAGACTATGGCTACACCTTC.

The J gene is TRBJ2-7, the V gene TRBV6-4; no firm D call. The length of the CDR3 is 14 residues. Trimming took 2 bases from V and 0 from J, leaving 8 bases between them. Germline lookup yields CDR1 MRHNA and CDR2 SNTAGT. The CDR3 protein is CASSDGVSSYEQYF. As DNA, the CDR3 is TGTGCCAGCAGTGACGGGGTGAGCTCCTACGAGCAGTACTTC.

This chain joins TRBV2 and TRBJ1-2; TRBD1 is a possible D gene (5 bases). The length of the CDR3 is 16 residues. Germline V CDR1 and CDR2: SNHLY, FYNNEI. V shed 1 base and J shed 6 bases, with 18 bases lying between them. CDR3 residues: CASSEGGRQPVHGYTF. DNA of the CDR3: TGTGCCAGCAGTGAAGGGGGACGACAGCCTGTCCATGGCTACACCTTC.

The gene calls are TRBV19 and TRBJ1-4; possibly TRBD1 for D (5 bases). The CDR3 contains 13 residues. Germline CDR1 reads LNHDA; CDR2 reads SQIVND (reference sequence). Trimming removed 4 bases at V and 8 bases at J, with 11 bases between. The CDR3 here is CASSRGPEEKLFF. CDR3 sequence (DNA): TGTGCCAGTAGTAGGGGACCGGAGGAAAAACTGTTTTTT.

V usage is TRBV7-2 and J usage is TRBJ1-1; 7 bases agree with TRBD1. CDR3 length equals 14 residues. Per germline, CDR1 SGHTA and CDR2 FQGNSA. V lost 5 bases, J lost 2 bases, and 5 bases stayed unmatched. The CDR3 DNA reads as TGTGCCAGCAGCATCGGACAGGTTAACACTGAAGCTTTCTTT. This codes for CASSIGQVNTEAFF.

The DNA of the CDR3 is TGCGCCAGCAGCTCGCCGGAGGCCTATCAAGAGACCCAGTACTTC. This translates into CASSSPEAYQETQYF. The genes are TRBV5-1 and TRBJ2-5; tentatively, D is TRBD2 (5 bases). Per the germline V gene, CDR1 is SGHRS and CDR2 is YFSETQ. V dropped 3 bases and J dropped 2 bases, with 14 bases sitting between them. The CDR3 sequence is 15 residues long.

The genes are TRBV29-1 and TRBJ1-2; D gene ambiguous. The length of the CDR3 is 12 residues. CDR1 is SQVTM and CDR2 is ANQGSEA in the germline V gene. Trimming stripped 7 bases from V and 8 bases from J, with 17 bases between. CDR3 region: CSDLLLAGGYTF. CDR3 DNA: TGCAGCGACCTTCTGCTGGCCGGGGGCTACACCTTC.

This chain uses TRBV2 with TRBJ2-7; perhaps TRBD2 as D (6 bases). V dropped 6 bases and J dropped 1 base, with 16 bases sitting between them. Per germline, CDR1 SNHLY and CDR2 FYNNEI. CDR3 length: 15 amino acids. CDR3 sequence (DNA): TGTGCCAGCAGCCCAACCGGGACTCCTTCCTACGAGCAGTACTTC. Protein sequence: CASSPTGTPSYEQYF.

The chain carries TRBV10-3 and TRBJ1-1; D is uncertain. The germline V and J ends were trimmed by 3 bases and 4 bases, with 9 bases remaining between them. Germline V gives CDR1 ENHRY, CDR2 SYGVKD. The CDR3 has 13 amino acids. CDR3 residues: CAISDRPGTEAFF. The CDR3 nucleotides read TGTGCCATCAGTGATCGGCCGGGCACTGAAGCTTTCTTT.

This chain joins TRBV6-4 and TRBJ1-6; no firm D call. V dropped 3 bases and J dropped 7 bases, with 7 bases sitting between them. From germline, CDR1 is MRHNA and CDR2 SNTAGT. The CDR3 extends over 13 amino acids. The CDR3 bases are TGTGCCAGCAGTGAGTCTACGAATTCACCCCTCCACTTT. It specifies CASSESTNSPLHF.

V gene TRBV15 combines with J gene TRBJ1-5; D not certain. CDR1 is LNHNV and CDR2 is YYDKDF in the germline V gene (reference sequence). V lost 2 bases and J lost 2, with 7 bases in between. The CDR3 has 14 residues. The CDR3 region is CATSRMSGNQPQHF. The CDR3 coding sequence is TGTGCCACCAGCAGAATGTCAGGCAATCAGCCCCAGCATTTT.

CDR3 sequence: CASSSRTSGREETQYF. CDR3 in DNA: TGTGCCAGCAGCTCCCGGACTAGCGGGAGGGAAGAGACCCAGTACTTC. V is TRBV5-4 and J is TRBJ2-5; 15 bases map to TRBD2. Germline V gene sequence: CDR1 SGHNT, CDR2 YYREEE (reference sequence). Trimming cost V 3 bases and J 3 bases; bases outside gene matches: 3. This CDR3 has 16 amino acids.

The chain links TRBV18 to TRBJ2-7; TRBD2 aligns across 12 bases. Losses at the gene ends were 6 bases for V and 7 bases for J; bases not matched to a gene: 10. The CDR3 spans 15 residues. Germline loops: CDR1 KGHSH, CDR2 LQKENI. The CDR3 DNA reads TGTGCCAGCTCGCCCGAAGGACTAGCGGGAAGGGAGCAGTACTTC. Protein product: CASSPEGLAGREQYF.

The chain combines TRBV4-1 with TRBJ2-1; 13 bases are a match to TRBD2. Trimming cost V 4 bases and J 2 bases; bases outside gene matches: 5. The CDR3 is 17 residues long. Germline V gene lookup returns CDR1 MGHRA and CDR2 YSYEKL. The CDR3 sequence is CASSRGGLAGAYNEQFF. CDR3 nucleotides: TGCGCCAGCAGCCGCGGTGGACTAGCGGGAGCCTACAATGAGCAGTTCTTC.